The clone carrying this TCR beta chain was detected only a few times. Per the original methods: Quantification of nucleated cells was approximated via reference gene primer amplification. Clones were read by immunoSEQ multiplex PCR, and TCRdb kept only the in-frame ones, dropping some. V, J and clone size were drawn from that table, and D and trimming were deduced from the DNA. The profile shows tens of thousands of clones, roughly 85% of them singletons. Trimming took 7 bases from V and 0 from J, leaving 13 bases between them. This CDR3 has 15 residues. Germline CDR1 SNHLY, CDR2 FYNNEI. This record belongs to a study of blood T cell repertoires in COVID-19.

The TCR was taken from a human donor in a cohort sampled during active COVID-19. Material for sequencing was peripheral blood. This chain connects TRBV2 to TRBJ1-5; D gene uncertain. CDR3 loop: CASKAGGLSNQPQHF. In DNA form, the CDR3 reads TGTGCCAGCAAGGCGGGAGGGCTTAGCAATCAGCCCCAGCATTTT.